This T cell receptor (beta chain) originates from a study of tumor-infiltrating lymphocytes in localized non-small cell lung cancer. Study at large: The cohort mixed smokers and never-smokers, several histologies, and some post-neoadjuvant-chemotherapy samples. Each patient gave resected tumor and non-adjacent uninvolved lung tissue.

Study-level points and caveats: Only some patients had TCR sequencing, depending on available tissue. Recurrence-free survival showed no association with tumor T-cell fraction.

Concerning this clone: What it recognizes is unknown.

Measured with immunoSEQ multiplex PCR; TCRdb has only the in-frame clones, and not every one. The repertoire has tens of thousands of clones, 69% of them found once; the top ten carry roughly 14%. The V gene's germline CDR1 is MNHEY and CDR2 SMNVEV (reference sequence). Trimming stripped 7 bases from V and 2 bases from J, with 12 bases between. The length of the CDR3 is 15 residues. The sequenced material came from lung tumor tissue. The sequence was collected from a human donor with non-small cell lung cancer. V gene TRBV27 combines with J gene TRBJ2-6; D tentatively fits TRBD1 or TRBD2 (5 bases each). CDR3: CASTGVGAGANVLTF. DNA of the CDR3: TGTGCCAGCACCGGGGTAGGGGCTGGGGCCAACGTCCTGACTTTC.